These 15 T cell receptor beta chains were sequenced from one sample in a study of CD8 T cell repertoires and HIV-1 epitope variants (TCRdb year 2020). Their recognized antigens are unknown. Library method: the immunoSEQ multiplex PCR assay. Held by TCRdb, this immuneACCESS table contains in-frame sequences only and omits some clones. Under half of the omission traces to an unresolved V gene where checked; the cause of the rest is unknown. The sample includes a few thousand clones, with approximately 65% observed a single time. Of the sample, about two fifths is held by the ten largest clones. Specimen: cultured CD8+ T cells derived from PBMCs. Receptors originate from a male donor with HIV.

V and J are TRBV6-5 and TRBJ1-1; the match to TRBD1 covers 9 bases. Losses at the gene ends were 0 bases for V and 1 base for J; bases not matched to a gene: 0. The germline V gene encodes CDR1 MNHEY and CDR2 SVGAGI. The CDR3 sequence is 15 residues long. CDR3 residues: CASSYSDRGNTEAFF. As DNA, the CDR3 is TGTGCCAGCAGTTACTCGGACAGGGGGAACACTGAAGCTTTCTTT.

The V call is TRBV27, the J call TRBJ2-7; D is undetermined. Between the trimmed V and J ends, which lost 6 bases and 2 bases, there was a span of 14 bases. The CDR3 consists of 14 residues. The V gene's germline CDR1 is MNHEY and CDR2 SMNVEV (reference sequence). The CDR3 sequence is CASSLTWPPYEQYF. CDR3 DNA sequence: TGTGCCAGCAGCCTGACGTGGCCTCCCTACGAGCAGTACTTC.

V and J are TRBV28 and TRBJ1-5; 9 positions match TRBD1. V trimming: 4 bases; J trimming: 4 bases; junction bases outside the gene matches: 2. CDR3 length: 14 amino acids. Germline V gene lookup returns CDR1 MDHEN and CDR2 SYDVKM. This CDR3 is CASSSGTGNQPQHF. The CDR3 DNA sequence: TGTGCCAGCAGTTCCGGGACAGGGAATCAGCCCCAGCATTTT.

The rearrangement links TRBV28 to TRBJ2-5; possibly TRBD2 for D (5 bases). The end of the DNA aligns better with TRBJ2-7, so the J call may be wrong. The CDR3 sequence is 14 residues long. CDR1 and CDR2 (germline): MDHEN, SYDVKM. The CDR3 DNA reads TGTGCCAGCAGTTTAATAGCGAGCTCCTACGAGCAGTACTTC. It translates to CASSLIASSYEQYF.

DNA of the CDR3: TGTGCCAGCAGCGGGATTACCTACAATGAGCAGTTCTTC. The encoded protein is CASSGITYNEQFF. J is TRBJ2-1 and V is TRBV6-5; perhaps TRBD2 as D (5 bases). Germline V gives CDR1 MNHEY, CDR2 SVGAGI. V was pared by 6 bases and J by 2 bases, with 8 bases between. The CDR3 runs 13 residues.

This rearrangement joins TRBV4-3 to TRBJ2-7, with 8 bases lining up with TRBD1. CDR3 length equals 13 residues. V was clipped by 4 bases and J by 6 bases; unmatched bases: 5. Germline V gene sequence: CDR1 LGHNA, CDR2 YSLEER. The CDR3 DNA sequence: TGCGCCAGCAGCCCGCGGACAGGGTTCGAGCAGTACTTC. It yields the protein CASSPRTGFEQYF.

The chain recombines TRBV6-6 with TRBJ2-7, with TRBD1 matching 7 bases. This CDR3 is 13 amino acids long. Germline loops: CDR1 MNHNY, CDR2 SVGAGI (reference sequence). The ends lost 2 bases at V and 5 bases at J; junction bases unmatched: 3. The CDR3 reads CASSYQGVNEQYF. CDR3 sequence (DNA): TGTGCCAGCAGTTACCAGGGGGTGAACGAGCAGTACTTC.

The chain is built from TRBV9 and TRBJ2-7; TRBD1 agrees at 10 bases. V trimming: 4 bases; J trimming: 2 bases; junction bases outside the gene matches: 9. The germline V gene encodes CDR1 SGDLS and CDR2 YYNGEE. The CDR3 is made up of 16 amino acids. CDR3 nucleotide sequence: TGTGCCAGCAGCTCCCGGGACAGGGGATTTCCCTACGAGCAGTACTTC. Residues: CASSSRDRGFPYEQYF.

The CDR3, as DNA: TGCGCCAGCAGTGAGTCGTACGACAATGAGCAGTTCTTC. Protein product: CASSESYDNEQFF. The chain has TRBV10-1 and TRBJ2-1; no reliable D call. Between the trimmed V and J ends, which lost 0 bases and 5 bases, there was a span of 5 bases. CDR3 size: 13 residues. Germline values: CDR1 WNHNN, CDR2 SYGVQD (reference sequence).

The table lists this clone with a few counts. Written as DNA, the CDR3 is TGTGCCAGCAGTGACTCAACTAGCGGGGGGGCAGATACGCAGTATTTT. The encoded protein is CASSDSTSGGADTQYF. The chain has TRBV6-4 and TRBJ2-3; the match to TRBD2 covers 13 bases. This CDR3 has 16 residues. The trim removed 0 bases at V and 4 bases at J, leaving 1 base unmatched. Germline V lookup: CDR1 MRHNA, CDR2 SNTAGT.

This clone was picked up a small number of times. V is TRBV28 and J is TRBJ1-1, with D perhaps TRBD1 (6 bases). This CDR3 region has 13 residues. Germline CDR1 reads MDHEN; CDR2 reads SYDVKM. V was trimmed by 3 bases and J by 5 bases, leaving 10 bases between them. CDR3 residues: CASSLSRGTEAFF. The CDR3 coding sequence is TGTGCCAGCAGTTTGAGCAGGGGAACTGAAGCTTTCTTT.

The V and J genes are TRBV7-6 and TRBJ1-4, with D perhaps matching TRBD1 (5 bases). Germline CDR1 and CDR2: SGHVS and FNYEAQ. The length of the CDR3 is 14 residues. V gave up 5 bases and J gave up 5 bases, with 12 bases separating them. Written as DNA, the CDR3 is TGTGCCAGCAGCCCAGACCGGGGGAATGAAAAACTGTTTTTT. This translates into CASSPDRGNEKLFF.

The genes are TRBV14 and TRBJ1-4; 8 bases are shared with TRBD1. The CDR3 is made up of 16 amino acids. V lost 0 bases and J lost 8; bases outside the gene matches: 8. Germline V gene sequence: CDR1 SGHDN, CDR2 FVKESK. In DNA form, the CDR3 reads TGTGCCAGCAGCCAAGATCGAGGACAGGGAGTGGAAAAACTGTTTTTT. It translates to CASSQDRGQGVEKLFF.

The chain combines TRBV5-4 with TRBJ2-7; unclear D gene. V dropped 2 bases and J dropped 2 bases, with 8 bases sitting between them. The CDR3 contains 13 residues. Germline loops: CDR1 SGHNT, CDR2 YYREEE (reference sequence). The CDR3 nucleotides read TGTGCCAGCAGCTTCGAGGCCACCTACGAGCAGTACTTC. Protein: CASSFEATYEQYF.

J is TRBJ2-7 and V is TRBV7-9; TRBD2 might be the D (6 bases). Germline V gives CDR1 SEHNR, CDR2 FQNEAQ (reference sequence). This CDR3 has 16 residues. V was shortened by 2 bases and J by 2 bases, with 16 bases between the two germline ends. The chain's CDR3 is CASSLTSGTFAYEQYF. CDR3 nucleotides: TGTGCCAGCAGCTTAACCTCAGGGACTTTCGCCTACGAGCAGTACTTC.